The 32 T cell receptor beta chains below all came from one sample that was sequenced in a study of T-cell reconstitution after alpha-beta-depleted transplantation in children. This sample's TCRbeta library carried unique molecular identifier barcodes. Each CDR3 protein gets one entry after TCRdb re-called the PCR reads with MiXCR. Here the sample spans under 850,000 distinct CDR3 sequences, 13% being singletons. The specimen was PBMCs, collected before TCRalphabeta/CD19-depleted stem cell transplant. These receptors were collected from a girl aged 2 to 9 with congenital amegakaryocytic thrombocytopenia, due to receive a stem cell transplant.

This clonotype has more than one count but fewer than ten. The chain joins TRBV2 to TRBJ2-4; 8 nucleotides agree with TRBD2. J was trimmed by 2 bases and V by 6 bases; bases with no gene match: 6. This CDR3 region has 15 residues. Germline assignment: CDR1 SNHLY and CDR2 FYNNEI. In DNA, the CDR3 is TGTGCCAGCAGCCACTTAGCGGGGCCCAAAAACATTCAGTACTTC. Amino acids: CASSHLAGPKNIQYF.

This clonotype showed up many times. One base away lies a much larger clone, so this may be a sequencing read error. The rearrangement joins TRBV12-3 or TRBV12-4 to TRBJ2-1; no definite D call. This CDR3 comprises 10 residues. Between the trimmed V and J ends, which lost 6 bases and 7 bases, there was a span of 4 bases. The CDR3 sequence: CASSINEQFF. The CDR3 nucleotides are TGTGCCAGCAGCATAAATGAGCAGTTCTTC.

This clonotype was recorded many times. This rearrangement joins TRBV29-1 to TRBJ1-3, with D unclear. From germline, CDR1 is SQVTM and CDR2 ANQGSEA. This CDR3 is 13 amino acids long. V lost 5 bases and J lost 0, with 8 bases in between. This chain's CDR3 is CSVSQSSGNTIYF. CDR3 DNA: TGCAGCGTTTCTCAGAGCTCTGGAAACACCATATATTTT. Complete variable domain (other parts from reference TRBV29-1 and TRBJ1-3): SAVISQKPSRDICQRGTSLTIQCQVDSQVTMMFWYRQQPGQSLTLIATANQGSEATYESGFVIDKFPISRPNLTFSTLTVSNMSPEDSSIYLCSVSQSSGNTIYFGEGSWLTVV.

This clonotype appeared a few times. The V gene is TRBV29-1, the J gene TRBJ1-1, with D perhaps TRBD1 (6 bases). Trimming took 5 bases from V and 7 from J, leaving 14 bases between them. CDR1 SQVTM and CDR2 ANQGSEA come from the germline V gene. The CDR3 is made up of 12 amino acids. The CDR3 DNA reads as TGCAGCGTTCTAACAGGGAGGAGTGAAGCTTTCTTT. Translated, it gives CSVLTGRSEAFF. The full variable domain, completed using reference TRBV29-1 and TRBJ1-1, is SAVISQKPSRDICQRGTSLTIQCQVDSQVTMMFWYRQQPGQSLTLIATANQGSEATYESGFVIDKFPISRPNLTFSTLTVSNMSPEDSSIYLCSVLTGRSEAFFGQGTRLTVV.

This clonotype was observed a few times. The rearrangement uses TRBV5-6 and TRBJ2-4, with D perhaps matching TRBD1 (6 bases). Trimming pared 4 bases from V and 1 base from J, leaving 15 bases between. Germline V gene lookup returns CDR1 SGHDT and CDR2 YYEEEE. This CDR3 has 16 amino acids. For the CDR3, the DNA is TGTGCCAGCAGCACGGGACAAATTGACGCCAAAAACATTCAGTACTTC. Protein: CASSTGQIDAKNIQYF.

This clonotype has more than one count but fewer than ten. This sequence joins TRBV19 and TRBJ1-1; maybe TRBD1 (5 bases). The CDR3 runs 15 residues. Trimming removed 5 bases at V and 4 bases at J, with 17 bases between. CDR1 is LNHDA and CDR2 is SQIVND in the germline V gene (reference sequence). CDR3 nucleotide sequence: TGTGCCAGTAGTGTCGACCCCGTTGGGGGCACTGAAGCTTTCTTT. Translating it yields CASSVDPVGGTEAFF.

In this sample, this clonotype turned up a few times. The chain has TRBV12-3 or TRBV12-4 and TRBJ2-1, with 9 bases lining up with TRBD2. The CDR3 is made up of 17 amino acids. Trimming cost V 1 base and J 8 bases; bases outside gene matches: 12. This CDR3 is CASSLGKAAGGSDEQFF. The CDR3 DNA reads as TGTGCCAGCAGTTTAGGAAAGGCAGCGGGAGGAAGCGATGAGCAGTTCTTC.

This clonotype was seen many times. This chain uses TRBV27 with TRBJ2-3; no definite D call. Germline V gene lookup returns CDR1 MNHEY and CDR2 SMNVEV (reference sequence). This CDR3 spans 13 amino acids. Deletions cut 0 bases from V and 5 bases from J, with 6 bases between. The CDR3 sequence is CASSLSMGDTQYF. The DNA of the CDR3 is TGTGCCAGCAGTTTATCGATGGGAGATACGCAGTATTTT.

Ten or more counts support this clonotype. This chain connects TRBV20-1 to TRBJ2-5; no firm D call. The ends were cut back, 6 bases at V and 1 base at J, with 9 bases in the middle. This CDR3 comprises 12 residues. Germline CDR1 reads DFQATT; CDR2 reads SNEGSKA (reference sequence). The CDR3, as DNA: TGCAGTGCCAAGACGGTCCAAGAGACCCAGTACTTC. Translated: CSAKTVQETQYF.

As to this clonotype: A much bigger clone sits one base away, suggesting this may be a read error. This chain uses TRBV20-1 with TRBJ2-3; D remains ambiguous. The J call is uncertain, as TRBJ1-5 better fits the DNA end. The CDR3 has 15 residues. Germline lookup yields CDR1 DFQATT and CDR2 SNEGSKA (reference sequence). CDR3 amino acids: CSARLGAGASDTQHF. In DNA form, the CDR3 reads TGCAGTGCTAGATTAGGAGCGGGAGCTTCAGATACGCAGCATTTT.

The rearrangement uses TRBV4-1 and TRBJ2-7; 11 bases match TRBD2. V gave up 1 base and J gave up 7 bases; unmatched junction bases: 18. The CDR3 consists of 19 residues. Germline CDR1 MGHRA, CDR2 YSYEKL. The CDR3 DNA sequence: TGCGCCAGCAGCCAAGCGACTAGCGGGGTTCCCATCCCCTGGGGAGAGCAGTACTTC. Its translation: CASSQATSGVPIPWGEQYF.

This clonotype was observed many times. At one end, the junction sequence differs from germline, possibly due to a read error. This sequence joins TRBV20-1 and TRBJ1-5, with a tentative D call TRBD1 (6 bases). The CDR3 extends over 14 amino acids. Per germline, CDR1 DFQATT and CDR2 SNEGSKA (reference sequence). CDR3 amino acids: CSARAGTKDQPQHF. The DNA for the CDR3 is TGCAGTGCCAGAGCCGGGACAAAAGATCAGCCCCAGCATTTT.

CDR3 sequence: CASSGGYSGNTIYF. CDR3 nucleotide sequence: TGTGCCAGCAGCGGGGGGTACTCTGGAAACACCATATATTTT. The chain uses TRBV7-9 and TRBJ1-3; D possibly corresponds to TRBD1 (5 bases). The CDR3 is made up of 14 amino acids. Trimming removed 5 bases from V and 0 bases from J, with 8 bases in between. Germline V gives CDR1 SEHNR, CDR2 FQNEAQ (reference sequence).

A few counts support this clonotype. J is TRBJ2-1 and V is TRBV5-1; D gene unclear. Germline V gene sequence: CDR1 SGHRS, CDR2 YFSETQ. V lost 3 bases, J lost 9 bases, and 13 bases lay in between. The CDR3 loop spans 13 amino acids. In DNA, the CDR3 is TGCGCCAGCAGCTCACCCACTCGGGTTGAGCAGTTCTTC. Protein product: CASSSPTRVEQFF. The full variable domain, completed using reference TRBV5-1 and TRBJ2-1, is KAGVTQTPRYLIKTRGQQVTLSCSPISGHRSVSWYQQTPGQGLQFLFEYFSETQRNKGNFPGRFSGRQFSNSRSEMNVSTLELGDSALYLCASSSPTRVEQFFGPGTRLTVL.

The table lists this clonotype with a few counts. The rearrangement links TRBV6-5 to TRBJ1-1; no definite D call. The CDR3 contains 13 residues. The germline gives CDR1 MNHEY, CDR2 SVGAGI. The V and J ends lost 4 bases and 5 bases respectively, with 11 bases between them. CDR3 bases: TGTGCCAGCAGTTGGGGTGTCGGGACTGAAGCTTTCTTT. Translated, it gives CASSWGVGTEAFF.

The CDR3 loop reads CASSSKYRAGNTIYF. The CDR3 DNA reads as TGTGCCAGCAGTTCCAAATACAGGGCCGGAAACACCATATATTTT. J is TRBJ1-3 and V is TRBV12-3 or TRBV12-4; D is possibly TRBD1 (6 bases). The V end was cut by 4 bases, the J end by 4 bases, with 14 bases between. The CDR3 totals 15 residues.

The chain is built from TRBV20-1 and TRBJ2-1; 10 bases match TRBD2. This CDR3 has 16 amino acids. Germline V gene sequence: CDR1 DFQATT, CDR2 SNEGSKA (reference sequence). Trimming removed 3 bases from V and 8 bases from J; junction bases left unmatched: 13. The CDR3 sequence: CSASGAPSGSRDEQFF. The CDR3, as DNA: TGCAGTGCTAGCGGGGCCCCTAGCGGGAGTCGGGATGAGCAGTTCTTC.

This clonotype was seen a few times. This chain uses TRBV7-3 with TRBJ2-1, with TRBD2 matching over 12 bases. CDR1 is SGHTA, CDR2 FQGTGA, per germline. The CDR3 contains 15 residues. The trim removed 1 base at V and 8 bases at J, leaving 3 bases unmatched. CDR3 in amino acids: CASSLKPSGRDEQFF. DNA of the CDR3: TGTGCCAGCAGCTTAAAGCCTAGCGGGAGGGATGAGCAGTTCTTC.

This clonotype occurred a few times. J is TRBJ2-5 and V is TRBV2, with TRBD2 matching 7 bases. V dropped 2 bases and J dropped 4; count of bases not matched to a gene: 7. The CDR3 is 15 residues long. CDR1 and CDR2 (germline): SNHLY, FYNNEI. This CDR3 is CASSELGLGGETQYF. CDR3 in DNA: TGTGCCAGCAGTGAATTAGGACTAGGAGGAGAGACCCAGTACTTC.

This clonotype occurred a few times. The chain couples TRBV7-2 to TRBJ2-7, with D perhaps given as TRBD1 or TRBD2 (6 bases each). Trimming took off 2 bases at V and 4 bases at J, with 15 bases between the two ends. CDR3 length: 15 amino acids. In germline, CDR1 is SGHTA, CDR2 FQGNSA. The CDR3 DNA reads TGTGCCAGCAGCTTACAGCCGACAGGAGGGTACGAGCAGTACTTC. This translates into CASSLQPTGGYEQYF.

This clonotype was counted between two and nine times. In DNA form, the CDR3 reads TGTGCCAGCAGCCCAAGGGACCCACGAACCCAGTACTTC. This codes for CASSPRDPRTQYF. This chain links TRBV3-1 with TRBJ2-5; D might be TRBD1 or TRBD2, each matching 5 bases. CDR1 is LGHDT and CDR2 is YNNKEL in the germline V gene (reference sequence). Trimming cost V 4 bases and J 8 bases, with 14 bases left between them. The CDR3 has 13 amino acids.

This clonotype was observed at least ten times. V is TRBV5-1 and J is TRBJ2-5; 7 bases are a match to TRBD2. Unmatched junction bases numbered 7, after V lost 0 bases and J lost 2 bases. This CDR3 comprises 16 residues. Germline CDR1 reads SGHRS; CDR2 reads YFSETQ. CDR3 DNA: TGCGCCAGCAGCTTGGTTCCTAGCGGAGGGCAAGAGACCCAGTACTTC. This gives the protein CASSLVPSGGQETQYF.

The rearrangement joins TRBV2 to TRBJ2-2, with a weak D call TRBD2 (5 bases). Trimming left V 2 bases short and J 6 bases short, with 7 bases between. Germline lookup yields CDR1 SNHLY and CDR2 FYNNEI. This CDR3 is 13 amino acids long. The CDR3 region has the DNA TGTGCCAGCAGTGAAATTAGCGCCGGGGAGCTGTTTTTT. Protein: CASSEISAGELFF.

This clonotype was detected only a few times. The chain combines TRBV7-9 with TRBJ2-1; tentatively, D is TRBD2 (6 bases). CDR1 and CDR2 (germline): SEHNR, FQNEAQ (reference sequence). CDR3 length: 16 amino acids. V was pared by 6 bases and J by 6 bases, with 21 bases between. The CDR3 bases are TGTGCCAGCAGGGGACCCCTAGCGTTTACCACCAATGAGCAGTTCTTC. Amino acids: CASRGPLAFTTNEQFF.

There are a few counts of this clonotype. The chain recombines TRBV20-1 with TRBJ2-5, with 8 bases aligning to TRBD1. Germline CDR1 reads DFQATT; CDR2 reads SNEGSKA (reference sequence). The J segment lost 4 bases and the V segment lost 2 bases, leaving 6 bases of the junction unmatched. The CDR3 runs 14 residues. CDR3 region: CSARRSGGPETQYF. CDR3 sequence (DNA): TGCAGTGCTAGACGTTCAGGGGGCCCAGAGACCCAGTACTTC.

The sample holds a few counts of this clonotype. The chain employs TRBV5-1 and TRBJ2-7; a weak D match, TRBD1 (5 bases). Germline assignment: CDR1 SGHRS and CDR2 YFSETQ. The CDR3 is 15 residues long. V shed 6 bases and J shed 4 bases, with 20 bases lying between them. The CDR3: CASTNHLRGWYEQYF. The DNA of the CDR3 is TGCGCCAGCACCAACCACCTAAGGGGCTGGTACGAGCAGTACTTC. Using reference TRBV5-1 and TRBJ2-7 for the parts outside the CDR3, the full variable domain is KAGVTQTPRYLIKTRGQQVTLSCSPISGHRSVSWYQQTPGQGLQFLFEYFSETQRNKGNFPGRFSGRQFSNSRSEMNVSTLELGDSALYLCASTNHLRGWYEQYFGPGTRLTVT.

In regard to this clonotype: This may be a read error, as it is one base from a much larger clone. This likely comes from a read error, as the CDR3 has no conserved phenylalanine or tryptophan at its end. J is TRBJ2-3 and V is TRBV29-1; D unclear. There are 15 residues in the CDR3. Between the trimmed V and J ends, which lost 0 bases and 2 bases, there was a span of 12 bases. Germline CDR1 reads SQVTM; CDR2 reads ANQGSEA. The DNA for the CDR3 is TGCAGCGTTGAAGAAGGCGGCATCAACACAGATACGCAGTATTCT. Its translation: CSVEEGGINTDTQYS.

This clonotype was recorded a few times. This chain links TRBV5-8 with TRBJ2-5; tentative D call: TRBD1 (5 bases). The CDR3 is made up of 13 amino acids. With 8 bases removed from V and 5 bases from J, the gap between germline ends came to 16 bases. The V gene's germline CDR1 is SGHTS and CDR2 YDEGEE. The CDR3: CASCDGAWETQYF. The CDR3 region has the DNA TGTGCCAGTTGTGATGGGGCATGGGAGACCCAGTACTTC.

The chain couples TRBV29-1 to TRBJ2-1, with D possibly TRBD2 on 7 matching bases. From germline, CDR1 is SQVTM and CDR2 ANQGSEA. Trimming pared 7 bases from V and 8 bases from J, leaving 12 bases between. This CDR3 has 11 amino acids. This CDR3 is CSGGRGDEQFF. In nucleotides, the CDR3 is TGCAGCGGGGGGAGGGGGGATGAGCAGTTCTTC.

This clonotype was found a few times. The chain recombines TRBV10-3 with TRBJ2-3, with D possibly being TRBD2 (6 bases). CDR3 length equals 16 residues. V was trimmed by 2 bases and J by 5 bases, leaving 17 bases between them. Germline V lookup: CDR1 ENHRY, CDR2 SYGVKD. As DNA, the CDR3 is TGTGCCATCAGTGAGGGTGACGGGAGCACCTTAGATACGCAGTATTTT. Residues: CAISEGDGSTLDTQYF.

Only a few counts were recorded for this clonotype. The chain uses TRBV11-2 and TRBJ2-3, with 7 positions matching TRBD2. The length of the CDR3 is 14 residues. Germline V gene lookup returns CDR1 SGHAT and CDR2 FQNNGV. J lost 4 bases, V lost 5 bases, and 6 bases had no gene match. CDR3 amino acids: CASSTWTRADTQYF. The CDR3 DNA reads as TGTGCCAGCAGCACATGGACTAGAGCAGATACGCAGTATTTT.

Many counts were recorded for this clonotype. The chain is built from TRBV7-9 and TRBJ2-1; D possibly corresponds to TRBD2 (6 bases). The CDR3 loop spans 16 amino acids. The ends were cut back, 5 bases at V and 10 bases at J, with 24 bases in the middle. From germline, CDR1 is SEHNR and CDR2 FQNEAQ (reference sequence). DNA of the CDR3: TGTGCCAGCAGCCCCCCCACGGGAGTCGACGGCGGCGAGCAGTTCTTC. This gives the protein CASSPPTGVDGGEQFF.